The clone carrying this TCR beta chain has only one observation. The V gene end was trimmed by 4 bases and the J gene end by 3 bases; junction bases not matched to a gene: 6. This CDR3 spans 16 amino acids. Germline loops: CDR1 MGHDK, CDR2 SYGVNS. The table came from immunoSEQ multiplex PCR; TCRdb's copy has only in-frame clones and leaves some out. The repertoire has under 300,000 clones, approximately 88% of them found once; the top ten carry 3% to 3.5%. Recruitment covered about two dozen US areas and drew participants whose ages spanned roughly 18 to 90 years. Within the 2 weeks before study entry, each person in the exposed group met a COVID-19 case. These data belong to a study of blood T cell repertoires in COVID-19.

Material: PBMCs or T cells enriched from blood (not recorded which). This rearrangement joins TRBV25-1 to TRBJ1-5; 10 bases line up with TRBD1. This TCR was recovered from a woman between 35 and 50 years old who had been exposed to COVID-19. The CDR3 DNA reads as TGTGCCAGCAGTGGTACCGGGACAGGGGACAATCAGCCCCAGCATTTT. Translating gives CASSGTGTGDNQPQHF.